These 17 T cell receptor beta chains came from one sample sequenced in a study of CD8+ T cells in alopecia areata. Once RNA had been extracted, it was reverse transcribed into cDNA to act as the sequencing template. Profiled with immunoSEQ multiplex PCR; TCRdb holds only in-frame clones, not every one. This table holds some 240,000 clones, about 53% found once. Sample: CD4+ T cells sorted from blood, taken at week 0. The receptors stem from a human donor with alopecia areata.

The CDR3 DNA is TGTGCCTGGAGCCCGAATACCGGGTTAACTAATGAAAAACTGTTTTTT. As protein: CAWSPNTGLTNEKLFF. The chain uses TRBV30 and TRBJ1-4; D unclear. Trimming stripped 3 bases from V and 1 base from J, with 15 bases between. Germline lookup yields CDR1 GTSNPN and CDR2 SVGIG (reference sequence). This CDR3 contains 16 residues. Variable domain in full (rest from reference TRBV30 and TRBJ1-4): SQTIHQWPATLVQPVGSPLSLECTVEGTSNPNLYWYRQAAGRGLQLLFYSVGIGQISSEVPQNLSASRPQDRQFILSSKKLLLSDSGFYLCAWSPNTGLTNEKLFFGSGTQLSVL.

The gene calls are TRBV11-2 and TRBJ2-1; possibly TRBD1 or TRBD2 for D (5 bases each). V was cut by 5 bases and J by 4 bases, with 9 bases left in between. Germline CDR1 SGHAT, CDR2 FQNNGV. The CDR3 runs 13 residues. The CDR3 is CASSPGPYNEQFF. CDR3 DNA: TGTGCCAGCAGCCCGGGACCGTACAATGAGCAGTTCTTC.

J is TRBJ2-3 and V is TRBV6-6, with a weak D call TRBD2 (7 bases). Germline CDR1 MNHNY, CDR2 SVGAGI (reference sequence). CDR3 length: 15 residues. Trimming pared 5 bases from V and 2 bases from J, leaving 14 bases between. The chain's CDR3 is CASSPRGATTDTQYF. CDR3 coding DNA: TGTGCCAGCAGTCCTCGGGGGGCCACCACAGATACGCAGTATTTT.

Here the CDR3 DNA reads TGTGCCAGCAGTCGCCCCGGGACGGGAATGGATACGCAGTATTTT. Translating it yields CASSRPGTGMDTQYF. The genes are TRBV27 and TRBJ2-3; the D gene could be TRBD1 or TRBD2 (5 bases each). V shed 5 bases and J shed 6 bases, with 18 bases lying between them. Germline CDR1 MNHEY, CDR2 SMNVEV (reference sequence). The CDR3 runs 15 residues.

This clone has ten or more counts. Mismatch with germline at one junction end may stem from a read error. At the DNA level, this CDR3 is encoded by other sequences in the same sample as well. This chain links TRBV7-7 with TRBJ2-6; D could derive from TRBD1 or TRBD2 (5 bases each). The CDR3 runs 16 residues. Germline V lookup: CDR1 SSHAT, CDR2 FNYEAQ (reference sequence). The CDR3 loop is CASSLGPSSGANVLTF. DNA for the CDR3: TGTGCTAGCAGCCTGGGACCGTCCTCTGGGGCCAACGTCCTGACTTTC.

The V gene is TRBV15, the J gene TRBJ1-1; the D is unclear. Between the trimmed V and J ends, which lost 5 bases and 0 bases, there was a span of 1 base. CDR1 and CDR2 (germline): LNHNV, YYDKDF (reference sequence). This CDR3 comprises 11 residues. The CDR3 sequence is CATSLNTEAFF. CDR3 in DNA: TGTGCCACCAGCCTGAACACTGAAGCTTTCTTT.

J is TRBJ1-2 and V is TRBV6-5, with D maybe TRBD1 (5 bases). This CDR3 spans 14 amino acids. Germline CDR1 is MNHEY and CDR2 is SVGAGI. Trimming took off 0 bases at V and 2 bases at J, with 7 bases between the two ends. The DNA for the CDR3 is TGTGCCAGCAGTTACTCGTCAGGGAACTATGGCTACACCTTC. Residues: CASSYSSGNYGYTF.

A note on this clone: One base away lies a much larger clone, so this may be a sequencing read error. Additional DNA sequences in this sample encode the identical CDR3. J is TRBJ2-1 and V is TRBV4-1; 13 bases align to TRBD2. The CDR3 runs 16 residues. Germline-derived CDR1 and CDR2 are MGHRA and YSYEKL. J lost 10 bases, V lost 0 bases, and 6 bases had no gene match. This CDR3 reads CASSQETSGGAREQFF. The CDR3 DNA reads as TGCGCCAGCAGCCAAGAAACTAGCGGGGGGGCCCGGGAGCAGTTCTTC.

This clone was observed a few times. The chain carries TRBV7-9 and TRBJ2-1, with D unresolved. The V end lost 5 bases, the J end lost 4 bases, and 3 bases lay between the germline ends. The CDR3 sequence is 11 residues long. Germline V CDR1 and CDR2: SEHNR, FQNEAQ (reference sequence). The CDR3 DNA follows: TGTGCCAGCAGCGCATACAATGAGCAGTTCTTC. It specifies CASSAYNEQFF. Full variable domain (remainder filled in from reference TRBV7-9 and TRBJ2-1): DTGVSQNPRHKITKRGQNVTFRCDPISEHNRLYWYRQTLGQGPEFLTYFQNEAQLEKSRLLSDRFSAERPKGSFSTLEIQRTEQGDSAMYLCASSAYNEQFFGPGTRLTVL.

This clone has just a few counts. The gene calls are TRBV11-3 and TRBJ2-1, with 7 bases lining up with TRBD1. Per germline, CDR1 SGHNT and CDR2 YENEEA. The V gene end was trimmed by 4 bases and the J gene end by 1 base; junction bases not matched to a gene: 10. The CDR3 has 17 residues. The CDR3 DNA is TGTGCCAGCAGCTATGCACGGGACAGCTTATCCTACAATGAGCAGTTCTTC. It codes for CASSYARDSLSYNEQFF.

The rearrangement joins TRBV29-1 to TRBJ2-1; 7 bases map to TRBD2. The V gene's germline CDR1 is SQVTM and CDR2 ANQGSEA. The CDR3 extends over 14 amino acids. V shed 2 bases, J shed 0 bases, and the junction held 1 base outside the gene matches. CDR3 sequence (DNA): TGCAGCGTTGAACGCGGGAGCTCCTACAATGAGCAGTTCTTC. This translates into CSVERGSSYNEQFF.

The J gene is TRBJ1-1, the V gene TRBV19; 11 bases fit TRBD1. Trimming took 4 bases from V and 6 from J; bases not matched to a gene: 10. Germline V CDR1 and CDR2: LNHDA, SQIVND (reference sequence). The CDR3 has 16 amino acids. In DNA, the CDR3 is TGTGCCAGTAGTAGCACGGGACAGGGGGTTTACGCTGAAGCTTTCTTT. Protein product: CASSSTGQGVYAEAFF.

CDR3 in DNA: TGCGCCAGCAGCCGGGGCGGGGCCCAGAACACTGAAGCTTTCTTT. Encoded protein: CASSRGGAQNTEAFF. The chain employs TRBV5-1 and TRBJ1-1; a weak D match, TRBD1 (5 bases). V dropped 4 bases and J dropped 1 base, with 14 bases sitting between them. The CDR3 consists of 15 residues. Germline lookup yields CDR1 SGHRS and CDR2 YFSETQ.

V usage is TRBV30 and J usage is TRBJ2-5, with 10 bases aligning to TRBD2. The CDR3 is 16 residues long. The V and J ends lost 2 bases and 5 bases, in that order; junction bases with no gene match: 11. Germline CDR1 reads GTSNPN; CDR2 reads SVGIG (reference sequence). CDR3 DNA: TGTGCCTGGAGTATAGGGCTAGCGGGAGAGCGGGAGACCCAGTACTTC. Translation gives CAWSIGLAGERETQYF.

The CDR3 region is CSARDGGRQYF. CDR3 DNA sequence: TGCAGTGCTAGAGATGGGGGTCGGCAGTACTTC. V gene TRBV20-1 combines with J gene TRBJ2-7; perhaps D is TRBD1 or TRBD2 (5 bases each). The CDR3 has 11 amino acids. Trimming pared 0 bases from V and 9 bases from J, leaving 9 bases between. Germline V gene lookup returns CDR1 DFQATT and CDR2 SNEGSKA (reference sequence).

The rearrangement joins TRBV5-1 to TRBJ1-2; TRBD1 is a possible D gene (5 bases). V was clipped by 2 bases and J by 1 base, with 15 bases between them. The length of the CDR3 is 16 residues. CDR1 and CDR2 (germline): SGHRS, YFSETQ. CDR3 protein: CASSLSGRSDNYGYTF. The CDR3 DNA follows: TGCGCCAGCAGCTTATCGGGGCGTTCGGATAACTATGGCTACACCTTC.

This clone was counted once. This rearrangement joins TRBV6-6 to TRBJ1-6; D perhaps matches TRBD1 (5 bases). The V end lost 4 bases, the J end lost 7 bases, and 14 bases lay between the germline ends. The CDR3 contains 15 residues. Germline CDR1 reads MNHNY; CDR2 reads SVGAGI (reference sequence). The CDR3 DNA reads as TGTGCCAGCAGTTCCGGGCAGGGTTTCAATTCACCCCTCCACTTT. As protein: CASSSGQGFNSPLHF.